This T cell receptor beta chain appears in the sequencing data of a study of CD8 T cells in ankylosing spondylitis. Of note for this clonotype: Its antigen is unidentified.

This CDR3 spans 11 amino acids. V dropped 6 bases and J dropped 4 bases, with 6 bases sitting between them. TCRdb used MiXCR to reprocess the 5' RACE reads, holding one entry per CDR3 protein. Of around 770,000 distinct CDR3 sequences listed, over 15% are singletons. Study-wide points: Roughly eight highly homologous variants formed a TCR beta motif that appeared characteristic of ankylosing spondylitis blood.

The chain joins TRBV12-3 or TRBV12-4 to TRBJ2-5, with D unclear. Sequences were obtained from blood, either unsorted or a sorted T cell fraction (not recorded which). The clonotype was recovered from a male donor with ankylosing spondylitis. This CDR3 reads CASSNSETQYF. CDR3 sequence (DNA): TGTGCCAGCAGCAATTCAGAGACCCAGTACTTC.